Listed below are T cell receptor beta chains from one sample, sequenced in a study of shared clonotypes between healthy human individuals. The data were produced by immunoSEQ multiplex PCR, yet TCRdb's version contains in-frame clones alone and is incomplete. There are a few million clones in the sample; approximately 94% occur only once, and around 0.14% lies in the top ten. Sequencing was carried out using naive CD4+ T cells sorted from blood. These receptors were obtained from a man in his late teens or twenties in good health. Both conserved end residues are part of each CDR3. Each record gives: J gene, clone size, V gene, D gene, CDR3 DNA, CDR3 protein. D genes are given only for firm matches. The listing skips clone size in some rows; elsewhere it reads once, few, many or a size class.

TRBJ2-3	.	TRBV5-5	.	TGTGCCAGCAGCCGACTCAGCACAGATACGCAGTATTTT	CASSRLSTDTQYF
TRBJ2-1	once	TRBV18	.	TGTGCCAGCTCACCCACTGGGGAGCAGTTCTTC	CASSPTGEQFF
TRBJ1-1	.	TRBV27	.	TGTGCCAGCAGTCAGGTACCGGGGGCAGGCACTGAAGCTTTCTTT	CASSQVPGAGTEAFF
TRBJ2-7	once	TRBV6-4	.	TGTGCCAGCAGTGACGGAAAGCGGGCCTCCTACGAGCAGTACTTC	CASSDGKRASYEQYF
TRBJ2-1	.	TRBV30	TRBD2	TGTGCCTGGAGTCCCTGGGGCGGGGGGGTAAAAATTAATGAGCAGTTCTTC	CAWSPWGGGVKINEQFF
TRBJ2-3	.	TRBV10-3	TRBD2	TGTGCCATCAGCGACGGACTAGCGGGAGAGGATTTT	CAISDGLAGEDF
TRBJ2-2	.	TRBV5-8	TRBD1	TGTGCCACACAAAAGAAGGGACAGGGGTCGAACACCGGGGAGCTGTTTTTT	CATQKKGQGSNTGELFF
TRBJ1-2	.	TRBV27	TRBD1	TGTGCCAGCAGTCTCCGACAGGGAGGTGGCTACACCTTC	CASSLRQGGGYTF
TRBJ1-6	.	TRBV18	.	TGTGCCAGCTCCGCCGGGGCAGGCTCCTATAATTCACCCCTCCACTTT	CASSAGAGSYNSPLHF
TRBJ1-2	once	TRBV6-1	.	TGTGCCGTCACAATCGGCTATGGCTACACCTTC	CAVTIGYGYTF
TRBJ1-2	.	TRBV6-5	.	TGTGCCAGCAACCCAAGGAAATATCATAACTATGGCTACACCTTC	CASNPRKYHNYGYTF
TRBJ2-7	.	TRBV18	.	TGTGCCAGCTCACCGGGCAGGAGCGACGAGCAGTACTTC	CASSPGRSDEQYF
TRBJ1-1	.	TRBV10-3	TRBD1	TGTGCCATCACCCCTCTTGGGGGACAGGGCGCTGAAGCTTTCTTT	CAITPLGGQGAEAFF
TRBJ1-5	.	TRBV18	.	TGTGCCAGCTCACCATGGGGGGACAATCAGCCCCAGCATTTT	CASSPWGDNQPQHF
TRBJ1-6	.	TRBV25-1	.	TGTGCCAGCAGTGACCGGGCTCGGAATTCACCCCTCCACTTT	CASSDRARNSPLHF
TRBJ2-7	.	TRBV7-3	.	TGTGCCAGCAGCTCAACGGGGAGCTCCTACGAGCAGTACTTC	CASSSTGSSYEQYF
TRBJ1-1	.	TRBV28	.	TGTGCCAGCACCCGATTCAGACCGATGAACACTGAAGCTTTCTTT	CASTRFRPMNTEAFF
TRBJ1-2	.	TRBV30	.	TGTGCCTGGAGGGTTGTCTATGGCTACACCTTC	CAWRVVYGYTF
TRBJ2-2	.	TRBV5-1	.	TGCGCCAGCAGCCATCGCGTACAGGGAGTCCCCGGGGAGCTGTTTTTT	CASSHRVQGVPGELFF
TRBJ2-1	.	TRBV9	.	TGTGCCAGCAGCGTAGCTACGGGCCCTGCTAATGAGCAGTTCTTC	CASSVATGPANEQFF
TRBJ1-2	.	TRBV19	.	TGTGCCAGTAGTCCTCTCCGGGAAGTGGATGGCTACACCTTC	CASSPLREVDGYTF
TRBJ1-2	.	TRBV27	.	TGTGCCAGCAGTTTATCCCAGGGATCTAACTATGGCTACACCTTC	CASSLSQGSNYGYTF
TRBJ2-7	.	TRBV27	TRBD1	TGTGCCAGCAGTTTTTTAGGGACAGGGTCCTACGAGCAGTACTTC	CASSFLGTGSYEQYF
TRBJ2-5	.	TRBV5-4	.	TGTGCCAGCAGCTTGGAAGGGTATGGGGAGACCCAGTACTTC	CASSLEGYGETQYF
TRBJ1-3	.	TRBV14	.	TGTGCCAGCAGCCACCGCCAAAACACCATATATTTT	CASSHRQNTIYF
TRBJ1-3	.	TRBV7-9	.	TGTGCCAGCAGCTTAGGACAGCCCTCTGGAAACACCATATATTTT	CASSLGQPSGNTIYF
TRBJ2-2	.	TRBV6-5	.	TGTGCCATTCGGGACCGATACACCGGGGAGCTGTTTTTT	CAIRDRYTGELFF
TRBJ2-2	once	TRBV18	TRBD2	TGTGCCAGCTCACAAGTAAGACTAGCGGGAGGCAACACCGGGGAGCTGTTTTTT	CASSQVRLAGGNTGELFF
TRBJ2-1	.	TRBV7-8	TRBD2	TGTGCCAGCAGCTTAGTTAGCGGGAGTTATTACAATGAGCAGTTCTTC	CASSLVSGSYYNEQFF
TRBJ1-1	.	TRBV5-1	TRBD1	TGCGCCAGCAGCTTGGAGCGACAGGGGAACACTGAAGCTTTCTTT	CASSLERQGNTEAFF
TRBJ2-6	.	TRBV5-6	.	TGTGCCAGCGGCAGCTTACCTGGGGCCAACGTCCTGACTTTC	CASGSLPGANVLTF
TRBJ2-1	.	TRBV7-9	TRBD1	TGTGCCAGCAGCGGCCAGACAGGGGGTAGTGAGCAGTTCTTC	CASSGQTGGSEQFF
TRBJ2-7	.	TRBV27	TRBD1	TGTGCCAGCAGTTCACCCGGGACAGGGGTGTATTACGAGCAGTACTTC	CASSSPGTGVYYEQYF
TRBJ1-1	.	TRBV9	.	TGTGCCAGCAGCGTAGACCTGGGACAGAACACTGAAGCTTTCTTT	CASSVDLGQNTEAFF
TRBJ2-3	.	TRBV5-1	.	TGCGCCAGCAGCTCCCTCCCTGGGCACACAGATACGCAGTATTTT	CASSSLPGHTDTQYF